Detailed here is one T cell receptor (beta chain). Its target is not known. Whereas donors were nominally healthy upon sampling, unrecorded immune exposures were probable. This entry belongs to a study of cytomegalovirus exposure and HLA in healthy donors. General study findings and limits: At a 0.05 false discovery rate, a later analysis found around 15,000 TCR beta sequences to be associated with HLA alleles. V- and J-gene trimming in TCR beta was tied to a missense DCLRE1C variant by an analysis performed later.

60 Vbeta and 13 Jbeta primers were used in PCR. Assay used: immunoSEQ multiplex PCR; TCRdb lists only in-frame clones, some missing. The listing contains 100,000 to 150,000 clones. The V segment lost 2 bases and the J segment 10 bases; nucleotides outside the gene matches: 2. The CDR3 covers 12 residues. Germline loops: CDR1 KGHSH, CDR2 LQKENI. The sequencing input was PBMCs. This receptor was taken from a man aged 18-30 years in good health and CMV-seronegative. This chain joins TRBV18 and TRBJ2-3, with 8 nucleotides matching TRBD1. CDR3 amino acids: CASSPDRGAQYF. CDR3 bases: TGTGCCAGCTCACCAGACAGGGGAGCGCAGTATTTT. Full variable domain (missing parts from reference TRBV18 and TRBJ2-3): NAGVMQNPRHLVRRRGQEARLRCSPMKGHSHVYWYRQLPEEGLKFMVYLQKENIIDESGMPKERFSAEFPKEGPSILRIQQVVRGDSAAYFCASSPDRGAQYFGPGTRLTVL.